This is a list of T cell receptor beta chains from one sample in a study of cytomegalovirus exposure and HLA in healthy donors. The table came from immunoSEQ multiplex PCR; TCRdb's copy has only in-frame clones and leaves some out. Recorded for this sample: 150,000 to 250,000 clones. The sequencing sample was made of PBMCs. These receptors came from a boy younger than 18 in good health and CMV-seronegative. CDR3s include the opening cysteine and the closing phenylalanine or tryptophan. Fields, in order: V gene, D gene, J gene, CDR3 protein, CDR3 DNA. The D gene is left open where the match is weak.

>TRBV9|TRBD1|TRBJ2-1
CASAYTGGAYNEQFF
TGTGCCAGCGCCTACACAGGGGGCGCCTACAATGAGCAGTTCTTC
>TRBV5-8|NA|TRBJ1-1
CASSLVPGAEAFF
TGTGCCAGCAGCTTGGTACCGGGGGCTGAAGCTTTCTTT
>TRBV6-1|NA|TRBJ2-5
CASSEEGLIQETQYF
TGTGCCAGCAGTGAAGAGGGACTGATCCAAGAGACCCAGTACTTC
>TRBV7-6|NA|TRBJ2-1
CASSLAGRGNEQFF
TGTGCCAGCAGCTTAGCGGGGAGGGGGAATGAGCAGTTCTTC
>TRBV10-3|TRBD2|TRBJ2-3
CAISELAGVADTQYF
TGTGCCATCAGTGAACTAGCGGGGGTCGCAGATACGCAGTATTTT
>TRBV7-9|TRBD1|TRBJ1-1
CASSPFSWDRSKNTEAFF
TGTGCCAGCAGCCCGTTTTCCTGGGACAGGAGCAAGAACACTGAAGCTTTCTTT
>TRBV27|NA|TRBJ2-3
CASGGTADTQYF
TGTGCCAGCGGGGGGACCGCAGATACGCAGTATTTT
>TRBV7-9|NA|TRBJ2-1
CASSPSRGQVAYNEQFF
TGTGCCAGCAGCCCTAGCAGAGGTCAAGTCGCCTACAATGAGCAGTTCTTC
>TRBV2|TRBD2|TRBJ2-3
CASSEARGTTTDTQYF
TGTGCCAGCAGTGAAGCGCGTGGGACTACCACAGATACGCAGTATTTT
>TRBV6-6|TRBD2|TRBJ2-1
CASSPRLAGSYNEQFF
TGTGCCAGCAGTCCCAGACTAGCGGGGTCCTACAATGAGCAGTTCTTC
>TRBV11-3|NA|TRBJ2-1
CASSLTTRYNEQFF
TGTGCCAGCAGCTTAACCACTCGGTACAATGAGCAGTTCTTC
>TRBV5-1|TRBD1|TRBJ1-2
CASSLRPGTDNTNYGYTF
TGCGCCAGCAGCTTGAGGCCCGGGACAGATAATACTAACTATGGCTACACCTTC